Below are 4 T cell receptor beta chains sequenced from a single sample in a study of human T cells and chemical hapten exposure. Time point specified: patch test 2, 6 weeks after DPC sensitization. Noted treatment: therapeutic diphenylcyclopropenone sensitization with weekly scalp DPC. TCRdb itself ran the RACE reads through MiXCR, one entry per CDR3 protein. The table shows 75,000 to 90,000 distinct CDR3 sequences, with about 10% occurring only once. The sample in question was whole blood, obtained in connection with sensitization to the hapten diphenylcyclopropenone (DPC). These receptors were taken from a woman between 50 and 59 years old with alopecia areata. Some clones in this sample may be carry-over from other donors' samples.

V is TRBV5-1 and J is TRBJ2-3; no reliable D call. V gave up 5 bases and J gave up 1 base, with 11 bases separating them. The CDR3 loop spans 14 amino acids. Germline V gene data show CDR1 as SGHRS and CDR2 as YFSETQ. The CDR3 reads CASRLEVGTDTQYF. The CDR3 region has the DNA TGCGCCAGCAGACTGGAAGTAGGCACAGATACGCAGTATTTT.

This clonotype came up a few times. This CDR3 reads CASSGVLVSYEQYF. The CDR3 DNA reads TGTGCCAGCAGCGGCGTCTTAGTCTCCTACGAGCAGTACTTC. The V and J genes are TRBV5-6 and TRBJ2-7; D not resolved. The CDR3 consists of 14 residues. Germline CDR1 SGHDT, CDR2 YYEEEE. Deletions cut 4 bases from V and 0 bases from J, with 11 bases between.

The CDR3 sequence: CASTLTWSSGNTIYF. The CDR3 DNA reads as TGTGCCAGCACATTGACGTGGAGCTCTGGAAACACCATATATTTT. The rearrangement uses TRBV7-2 and TRBJ1-3; D remains ambiguous. This CDR3 region has 15 residues. V was pared by 7 bases and J by 0 bases, with 13 bases between. The germline V gene has CDR1 SGHTA and CDR2 FQGNSA.

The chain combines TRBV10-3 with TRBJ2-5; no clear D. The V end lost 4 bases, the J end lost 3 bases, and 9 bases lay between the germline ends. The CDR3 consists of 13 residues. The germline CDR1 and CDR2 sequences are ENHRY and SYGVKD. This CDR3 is CAISASPEETQYF. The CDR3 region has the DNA TGTGCCATCAGTGCGTCGCCGGAAGAGACCCAGTACTTC.